This T cell receptor beta chain was observed in a study of graft-versus-host responses after intestinal transplantation. Overall study findings and caveats: Recipient-marrow GvH clones were detected, some having first appeared in ileum or blood.

Germline V gene lookup returns CDR1 MNHEY and CDR2 SVGAGI. This CDR3 is 15 amino acids long. V lost 2 bases to trimming and J lost 2 bases; unmatched junction nucleotides: 2. Processing was applied to graft tissue in order to liberate intraepithelial and lamina propria lymphocytes. Profiled with immunoSEQ multiplex PCR; TCRdb holds only in-frame clones, not every one. The sample includes roughly 9,600 clones, around 79% seen only once; the top ten take roughly 21%. A note on this clone: Its antigen is as yet unknown.

The chain has TRBV6-5 and TRBJ2-1, with TRBD2 matching 8 bases. The specimen was ileum tissue, collected 450 to 480 days after intestinal transplantation. The receptor comes from a human patient who received an intestinal transplant, so some T cells may come from the graft donor. The CDR3 loop is CASSYAGGPYNEQFF. As DNA, the CDR3 is TGTGCCAGCAGTTACGCGGGGGGCCCCTACAATGAGCAGTTCTTC.